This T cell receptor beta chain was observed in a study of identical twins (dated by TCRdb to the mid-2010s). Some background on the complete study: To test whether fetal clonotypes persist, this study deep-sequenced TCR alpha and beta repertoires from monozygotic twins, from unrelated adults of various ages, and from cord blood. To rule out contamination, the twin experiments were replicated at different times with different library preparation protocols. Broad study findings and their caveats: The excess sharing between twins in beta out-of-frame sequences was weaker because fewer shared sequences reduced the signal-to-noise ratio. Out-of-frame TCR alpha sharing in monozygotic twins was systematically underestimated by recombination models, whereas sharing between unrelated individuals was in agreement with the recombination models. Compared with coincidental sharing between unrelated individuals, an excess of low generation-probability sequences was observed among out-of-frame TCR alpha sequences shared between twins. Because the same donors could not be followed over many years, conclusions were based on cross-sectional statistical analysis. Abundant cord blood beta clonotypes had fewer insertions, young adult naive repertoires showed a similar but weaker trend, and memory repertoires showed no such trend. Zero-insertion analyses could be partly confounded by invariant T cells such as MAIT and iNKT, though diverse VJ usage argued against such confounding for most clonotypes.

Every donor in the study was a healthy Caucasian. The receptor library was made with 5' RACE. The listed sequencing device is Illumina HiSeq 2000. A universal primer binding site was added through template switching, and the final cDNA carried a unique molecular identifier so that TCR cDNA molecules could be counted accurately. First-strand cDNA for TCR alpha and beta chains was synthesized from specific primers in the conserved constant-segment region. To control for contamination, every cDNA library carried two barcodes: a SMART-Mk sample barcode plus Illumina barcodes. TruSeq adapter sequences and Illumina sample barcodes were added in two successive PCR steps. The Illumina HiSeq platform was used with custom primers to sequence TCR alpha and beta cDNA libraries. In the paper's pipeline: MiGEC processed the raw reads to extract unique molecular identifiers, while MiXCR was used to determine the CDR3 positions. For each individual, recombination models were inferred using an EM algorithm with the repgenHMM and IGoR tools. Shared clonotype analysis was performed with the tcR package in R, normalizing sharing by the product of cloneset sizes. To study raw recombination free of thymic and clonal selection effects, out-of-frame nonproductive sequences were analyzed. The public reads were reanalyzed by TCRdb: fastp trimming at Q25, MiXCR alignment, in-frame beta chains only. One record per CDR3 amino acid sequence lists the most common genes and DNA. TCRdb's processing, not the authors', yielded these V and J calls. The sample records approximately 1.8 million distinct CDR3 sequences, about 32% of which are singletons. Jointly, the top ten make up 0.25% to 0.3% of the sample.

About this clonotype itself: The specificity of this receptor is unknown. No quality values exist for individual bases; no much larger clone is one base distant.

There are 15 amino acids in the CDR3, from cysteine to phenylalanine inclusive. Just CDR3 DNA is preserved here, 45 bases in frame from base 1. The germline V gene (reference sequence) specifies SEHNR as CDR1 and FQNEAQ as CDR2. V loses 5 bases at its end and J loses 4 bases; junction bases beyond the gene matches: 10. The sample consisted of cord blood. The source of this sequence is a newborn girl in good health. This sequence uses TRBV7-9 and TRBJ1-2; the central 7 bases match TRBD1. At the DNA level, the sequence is TGTGCCAGCAGCGAGACAAGGACAGGACCCTATGGCTACACCTTC. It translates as CASSETRTGPYGYTF.